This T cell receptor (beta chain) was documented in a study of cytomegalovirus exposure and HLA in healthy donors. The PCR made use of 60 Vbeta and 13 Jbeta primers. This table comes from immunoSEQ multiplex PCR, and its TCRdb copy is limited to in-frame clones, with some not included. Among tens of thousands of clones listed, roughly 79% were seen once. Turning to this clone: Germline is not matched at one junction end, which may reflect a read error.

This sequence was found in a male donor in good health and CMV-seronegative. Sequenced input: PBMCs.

The CDR3 protein is CASSLGHNSGANGLTF. The CDR3 bases are TGTGCCAGCAGCTTGGGACACAACTCTGGGGCCAACGGCCTGACTTTC. This chain uses TRBV5-5 with TRBJ2-6, with D possibly being TRBD1 (5 bases). The germline gives CDR1 SGHKS, CDR2 YYEKEE (reference sequence). This CDR3 is 16 amino acids long.